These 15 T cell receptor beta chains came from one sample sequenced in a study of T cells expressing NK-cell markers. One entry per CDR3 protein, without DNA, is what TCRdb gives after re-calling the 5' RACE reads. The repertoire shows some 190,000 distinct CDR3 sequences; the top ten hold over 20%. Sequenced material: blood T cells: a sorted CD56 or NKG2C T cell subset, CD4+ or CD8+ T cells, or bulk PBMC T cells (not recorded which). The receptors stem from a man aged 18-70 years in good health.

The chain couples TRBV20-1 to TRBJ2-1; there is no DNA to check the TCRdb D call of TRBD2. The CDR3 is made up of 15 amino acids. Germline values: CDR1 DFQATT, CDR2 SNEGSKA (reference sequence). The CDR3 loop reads CSATALDGSSNEQFF.

CDR3 amino acids: CASSFAFRDEQYF. The chain uses TRBV12-3 or TRBV12-4 and TRBJ2-7; TCRdb returns TRBD1, unconfirmable since there is no DNA. The CDR3 contains 13 residues.

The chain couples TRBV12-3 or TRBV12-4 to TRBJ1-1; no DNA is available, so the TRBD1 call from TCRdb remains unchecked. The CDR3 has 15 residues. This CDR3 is CASSLDPGSDTEAFF.

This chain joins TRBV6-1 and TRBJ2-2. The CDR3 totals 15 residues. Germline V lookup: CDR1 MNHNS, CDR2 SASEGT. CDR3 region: CASSDIGEGTGELFF.

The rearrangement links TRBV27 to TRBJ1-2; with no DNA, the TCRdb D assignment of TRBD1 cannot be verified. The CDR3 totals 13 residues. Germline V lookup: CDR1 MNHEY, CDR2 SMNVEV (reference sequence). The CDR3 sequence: CASSFGTAYGYTF.

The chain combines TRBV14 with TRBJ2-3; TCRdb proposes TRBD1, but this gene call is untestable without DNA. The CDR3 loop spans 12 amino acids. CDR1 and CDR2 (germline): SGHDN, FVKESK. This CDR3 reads CASSQGGGTQYF.

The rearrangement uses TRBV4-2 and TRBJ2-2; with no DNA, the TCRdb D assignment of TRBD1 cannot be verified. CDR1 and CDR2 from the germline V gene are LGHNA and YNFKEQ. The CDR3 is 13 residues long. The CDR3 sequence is CAYRLTGTGELFF.

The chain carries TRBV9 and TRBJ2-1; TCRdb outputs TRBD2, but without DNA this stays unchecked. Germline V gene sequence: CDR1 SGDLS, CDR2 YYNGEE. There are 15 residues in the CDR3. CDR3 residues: CASSNGLADYNEQFF.

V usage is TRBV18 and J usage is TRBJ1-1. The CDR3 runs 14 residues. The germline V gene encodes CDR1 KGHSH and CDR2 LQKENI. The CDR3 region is CASSPDTDPTEAFF.

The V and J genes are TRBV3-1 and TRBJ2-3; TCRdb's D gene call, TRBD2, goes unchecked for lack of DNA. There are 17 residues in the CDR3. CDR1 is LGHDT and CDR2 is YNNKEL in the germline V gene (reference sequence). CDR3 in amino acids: CASSHPGGGGATDTQYF.

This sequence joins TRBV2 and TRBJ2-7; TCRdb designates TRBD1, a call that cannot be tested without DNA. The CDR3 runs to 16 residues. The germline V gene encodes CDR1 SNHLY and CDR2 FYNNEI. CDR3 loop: CASSPGGGILSYEQYF.

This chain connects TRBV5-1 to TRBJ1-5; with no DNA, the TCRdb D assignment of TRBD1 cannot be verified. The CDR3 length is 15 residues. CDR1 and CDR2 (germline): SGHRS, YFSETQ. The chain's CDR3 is CASSLDDRANQPQHF.

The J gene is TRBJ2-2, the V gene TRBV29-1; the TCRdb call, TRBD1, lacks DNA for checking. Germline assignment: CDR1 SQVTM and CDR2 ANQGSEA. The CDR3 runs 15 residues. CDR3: CSVDGTGEHAGELFF.

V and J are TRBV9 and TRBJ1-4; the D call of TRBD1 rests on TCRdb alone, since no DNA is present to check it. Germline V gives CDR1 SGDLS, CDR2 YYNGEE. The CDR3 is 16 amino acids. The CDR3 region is CASSATSGPSNEKLFF.

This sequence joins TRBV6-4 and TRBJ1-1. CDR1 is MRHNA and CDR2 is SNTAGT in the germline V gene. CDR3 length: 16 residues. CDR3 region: CASSDSPINQNTEAFF.